The T cell receptor beta chain under discussion was sequenced for a study of blood T cell repertoires in COVID-19. Profiling relied on immunoSEQ multiplex PCR, and the TCRdb table lists in-frame clones only, not all of them. The sample has fewer than 650,000 clones, 85% to 90% seen once. Between the trimmed V and J ends, which lost 2 bases and 0 bases, there was a span of 7 bases. The CDR3 runs 14 residues. Looked up from germline, CDR1 is KGHSH and CDR2 is LQKENI. Points on this clone: The sample has other DNA sequences that encode this CDR3 too.

The sample was peripheral blood. The chain recombines TRBV18 with TRBJ1-1; no firm D call. The sequence was obtained from a woman in her forties or fifties with COVID-19, enrolled during active disease. CDR3 amino acids: CASSPGALNTEAFF. The CDR3 DNA follows: TGTGCCAGCTCACCAGGAGCTTTGAACACTGAAGCTTTCTTT. Looking up the rest from reference TRBV18 and TRBJ1-1 gives the full variable domain: NAGVMQNPRHLVRRRGQEARLRCSPMKGHSHVYWYRQLPEEGLKFMVYLQKENIIDESGMPKERFSAEFPKEGPSILRIQQVVRGDSAAYFCASSPGALNTEAFFGQGTRLTVV.